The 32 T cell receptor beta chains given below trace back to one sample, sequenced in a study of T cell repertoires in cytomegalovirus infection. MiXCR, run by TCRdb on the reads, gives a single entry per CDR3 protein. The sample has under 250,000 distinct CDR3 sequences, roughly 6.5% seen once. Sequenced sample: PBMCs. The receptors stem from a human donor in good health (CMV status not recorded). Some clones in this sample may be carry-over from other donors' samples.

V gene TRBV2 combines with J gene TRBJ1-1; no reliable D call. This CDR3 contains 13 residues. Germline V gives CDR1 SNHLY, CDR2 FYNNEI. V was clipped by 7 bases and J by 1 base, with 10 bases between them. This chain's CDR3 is CASTFTENTEAFF. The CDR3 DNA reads TGTGCCAGCACTTTCACCGAGAACACTGAAGCTTTCTTT.

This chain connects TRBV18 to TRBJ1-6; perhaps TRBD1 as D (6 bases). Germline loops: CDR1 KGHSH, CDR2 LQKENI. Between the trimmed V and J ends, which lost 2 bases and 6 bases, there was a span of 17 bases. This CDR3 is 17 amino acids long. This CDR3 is CASSPGDGGPGNSPLHF. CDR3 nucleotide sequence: TGTGCCAGCTCACCAGGGGACGGGGGGCCTGGTAATTCACCCCTCCACTTT.

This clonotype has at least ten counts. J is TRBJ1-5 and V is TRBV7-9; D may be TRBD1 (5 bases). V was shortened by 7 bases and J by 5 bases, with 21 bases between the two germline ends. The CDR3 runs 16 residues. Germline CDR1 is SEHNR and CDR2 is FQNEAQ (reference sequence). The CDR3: CASTNYGATEDQPQHF. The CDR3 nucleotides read TGTGCCAGCACCAACTACGGGGCAACCGAGGATCAGCCCCAGCATTTT.

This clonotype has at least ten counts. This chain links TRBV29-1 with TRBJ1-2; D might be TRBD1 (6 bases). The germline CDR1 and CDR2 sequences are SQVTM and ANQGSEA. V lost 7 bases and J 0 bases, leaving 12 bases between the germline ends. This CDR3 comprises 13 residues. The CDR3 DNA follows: TGCAGCGCCGGACAGATTACTAACTATGGCTACACCTTC. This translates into CSAGQITNYGYTF.

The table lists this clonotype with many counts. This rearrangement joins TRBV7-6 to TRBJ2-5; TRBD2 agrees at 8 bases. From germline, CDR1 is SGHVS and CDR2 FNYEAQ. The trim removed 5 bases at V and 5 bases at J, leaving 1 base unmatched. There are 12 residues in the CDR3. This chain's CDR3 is CASSTGGETQYF. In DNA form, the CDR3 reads TGTGCCAGCAGCACGGGGGGGGAGACCCAGTACTTC.

The CDR3 DNA reads as TGTGCCAGCAGTGAAGGGGGGACACCCCCGGAATCACTGTTTTTT. Its translation is CASSEGGTPPESLFF. The chain combines TRBV2 with TRBJ1-4; D may be TRBD1 (6 bases). CDR1 is SNHLY, CDR2 FYNNEI, per germline. This CDR3 comprises 15 residues. Trimming pared 1 base from V and 13 bases from J, leaving 19 bases between.

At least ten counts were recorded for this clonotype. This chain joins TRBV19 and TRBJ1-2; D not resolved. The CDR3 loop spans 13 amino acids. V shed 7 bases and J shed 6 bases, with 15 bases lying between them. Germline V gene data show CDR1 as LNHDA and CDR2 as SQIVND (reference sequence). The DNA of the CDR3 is TGTGCCAGTAATTACCCTTATTTGGATGGCTACACCTTC. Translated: CASNYPYLDGYTF.

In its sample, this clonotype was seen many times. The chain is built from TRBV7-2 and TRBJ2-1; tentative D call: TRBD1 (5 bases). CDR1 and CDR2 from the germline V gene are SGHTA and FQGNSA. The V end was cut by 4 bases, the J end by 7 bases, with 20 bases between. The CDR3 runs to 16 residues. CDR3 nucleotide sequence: TGTGCCAGCAGCTCCCAGATTGCCAGGGCAGGAAATGAGCAGTTCTTC. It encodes CASSSQIARAGNEQFF.

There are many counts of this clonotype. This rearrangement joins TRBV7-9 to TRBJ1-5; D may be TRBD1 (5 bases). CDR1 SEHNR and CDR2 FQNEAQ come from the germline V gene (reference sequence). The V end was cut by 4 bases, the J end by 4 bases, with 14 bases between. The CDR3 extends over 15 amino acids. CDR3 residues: CASSSGGGVNQPQHF. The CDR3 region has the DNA TGTGCCAGCAGCTCCGGGGGGGGTGTAAATCAGCCCCAGCATTTT.

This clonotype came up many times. CDR3 DNA sequence: TGTGCCAGCAGTTTTTGGAGCGTCGGGGGGGCCAAAAACATTCAGTACTTC. This translates into CASSFWSVGGAKNIQYF. V usage is TRBV28 and J usage is TRBJ2-4; 7 bases match TRBD2. V lost 3 bases and J lost 1; bases outside the gene matches: 9. The CDR3 is made up of 17 amino acids. Germline loops: CDR1 MDHEN, CDR2 SYDVKM.

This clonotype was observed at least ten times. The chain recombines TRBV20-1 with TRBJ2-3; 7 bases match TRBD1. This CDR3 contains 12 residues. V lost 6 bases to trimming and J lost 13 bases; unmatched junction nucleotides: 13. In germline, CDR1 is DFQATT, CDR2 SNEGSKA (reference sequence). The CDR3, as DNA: TGCAGTGCAAGTCGGGTGGGGACAGTCGAGTATTTT. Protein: CSASRVGTVEYF.

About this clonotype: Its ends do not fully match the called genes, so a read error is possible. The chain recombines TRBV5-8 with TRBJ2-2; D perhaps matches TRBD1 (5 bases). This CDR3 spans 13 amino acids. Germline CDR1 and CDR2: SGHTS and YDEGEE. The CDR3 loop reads CTSSLWAGRELFF. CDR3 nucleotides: TGTACCAGCAGCCTATGGGCAGGGCGGGAGCTGTTTTTT. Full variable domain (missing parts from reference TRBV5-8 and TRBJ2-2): EAGVTQSPTHLIKTRGQQATLRCSPISGHTSVYWYQQALGLGLQFLLWYDEGEERNRGNFPPRFSGRQFPNYSSELNVNALELEDSALYLCTSSLWAGRELFFGEGSRLTVL.

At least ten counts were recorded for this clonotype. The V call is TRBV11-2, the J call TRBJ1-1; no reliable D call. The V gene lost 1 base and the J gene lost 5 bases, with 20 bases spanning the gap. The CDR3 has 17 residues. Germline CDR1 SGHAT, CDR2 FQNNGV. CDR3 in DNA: TGTGCCAGCAGCTTAGCCGGTGCCGTCGCGAGGGATACTGAAGCTTTCTTT. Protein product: CASSLAGAVARDTEAFF.

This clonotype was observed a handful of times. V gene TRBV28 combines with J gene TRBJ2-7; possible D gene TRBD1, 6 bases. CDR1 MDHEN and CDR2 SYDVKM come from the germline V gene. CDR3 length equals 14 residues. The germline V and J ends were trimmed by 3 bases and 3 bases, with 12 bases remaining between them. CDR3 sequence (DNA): TGTGCCAGCAGTTTCCTAACAGGGAACTACGAGCAGTACTTC. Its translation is CASSFLTGNYEQYF. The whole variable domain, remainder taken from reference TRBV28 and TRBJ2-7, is DVKVTQSSRYLVKRTGEKVFLECVQDMDHENMFWYRQDPGLGLRLIYFSYDVKMKEKGDIPEGYSVSREKKERFSLILESASTNQTSMYLCASSFLTGNYEQYFGPGTRLTVT.

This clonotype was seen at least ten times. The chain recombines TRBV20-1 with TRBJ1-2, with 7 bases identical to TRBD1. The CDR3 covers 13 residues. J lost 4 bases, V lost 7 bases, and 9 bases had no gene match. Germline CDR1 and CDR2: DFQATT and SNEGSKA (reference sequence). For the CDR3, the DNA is TGCAGTGGAGCGAGGGACAGAACCTATGGCTACACCTTC. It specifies CSGARDRTYGYTF.

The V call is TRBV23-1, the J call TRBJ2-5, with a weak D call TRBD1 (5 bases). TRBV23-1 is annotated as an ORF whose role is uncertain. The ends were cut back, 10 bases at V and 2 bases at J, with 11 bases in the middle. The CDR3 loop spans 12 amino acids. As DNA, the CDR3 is TGCGCCAACTCAGGGATACAAGAGACCCAGTACTTC. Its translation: CANSGIQETQYF.

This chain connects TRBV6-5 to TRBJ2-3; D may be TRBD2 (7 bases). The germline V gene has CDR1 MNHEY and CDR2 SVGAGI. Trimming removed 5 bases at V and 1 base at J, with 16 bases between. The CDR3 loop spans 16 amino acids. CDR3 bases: TGTGCCAGCAGTGCGGGGGCAACGTGGGGCACAGATACGCAGTATTTT. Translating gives CASSAGATWGTDTQYF.

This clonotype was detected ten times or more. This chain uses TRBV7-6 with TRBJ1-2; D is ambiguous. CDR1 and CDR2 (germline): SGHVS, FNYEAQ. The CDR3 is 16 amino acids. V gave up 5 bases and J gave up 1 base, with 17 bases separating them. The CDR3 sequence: CASSPKAGGNNYGYTF. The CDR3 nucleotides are TGTGCCAGCAGCCCCAAGGCGGGCGGCAATAACTATGGCTACACCTTC.

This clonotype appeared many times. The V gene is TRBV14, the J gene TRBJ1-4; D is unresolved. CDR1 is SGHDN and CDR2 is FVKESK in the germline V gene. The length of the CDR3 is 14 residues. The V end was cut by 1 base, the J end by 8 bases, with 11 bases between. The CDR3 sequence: CASSQGSLREKLFF. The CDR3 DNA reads TGTGCCAGCAGCCAAGGGAGTTTAAGAGAAAAACTGTTTTTT.

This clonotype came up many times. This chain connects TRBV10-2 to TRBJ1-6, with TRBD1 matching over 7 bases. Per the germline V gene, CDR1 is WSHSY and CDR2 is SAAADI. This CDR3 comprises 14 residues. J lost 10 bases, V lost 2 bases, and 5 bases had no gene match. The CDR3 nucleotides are TGCGCCAGCAGTGAGCGGGACAGAACCTCACCCCTCCACTTT. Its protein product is CASSERDRTSPLHF.

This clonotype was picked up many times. The CDR3 DNA sequence: TGTGCCAGCAGCCAGCCCAAATCCGGGGATAGCTCCTATAATTCACCCCTCCACTTT. As protein: CASSQPKSGDSSYNSPLHF. This chain joins TRBV4-2 and TRBJ1-6, with D hard to call. V lost 3 bases and J 0 bases, leaving 18 bases between the germline ends. CDR1 is LGHNA, CDR2 YNFKEQ, per germline. The CDR3 is 19 amino acids.

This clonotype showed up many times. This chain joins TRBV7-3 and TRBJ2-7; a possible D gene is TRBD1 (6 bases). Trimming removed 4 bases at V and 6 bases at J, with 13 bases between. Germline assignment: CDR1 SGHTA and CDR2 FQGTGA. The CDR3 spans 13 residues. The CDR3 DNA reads TGTGCCAGCAGCTGGCAGGGGATGGGCGAGCAGTACTTC. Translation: CASSWQGMGEQYF.

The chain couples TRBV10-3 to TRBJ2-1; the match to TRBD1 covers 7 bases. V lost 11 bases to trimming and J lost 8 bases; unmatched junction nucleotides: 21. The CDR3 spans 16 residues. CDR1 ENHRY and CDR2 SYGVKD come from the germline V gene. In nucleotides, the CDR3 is TGTGCCGTCGCGACAACAGGGGACGGGTTGCCCTATGAGCAGTTCTTC. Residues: CAVATTGDGLPYEQFF.

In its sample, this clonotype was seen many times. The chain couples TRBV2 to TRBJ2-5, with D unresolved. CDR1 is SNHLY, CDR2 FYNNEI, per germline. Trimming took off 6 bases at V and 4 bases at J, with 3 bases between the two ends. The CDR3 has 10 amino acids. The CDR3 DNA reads TGTGCCAGCAGATTAGAGACCCAGTACTTC. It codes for CASRLETQYF.

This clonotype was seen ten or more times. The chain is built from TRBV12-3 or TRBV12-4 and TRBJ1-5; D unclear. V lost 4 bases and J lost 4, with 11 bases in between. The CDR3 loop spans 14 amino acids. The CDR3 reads CASSSSATNQPQHF. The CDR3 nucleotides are TGTGCCAGCAGTTCATCAGCTACTAATCAGCCCCAGCATTTT.

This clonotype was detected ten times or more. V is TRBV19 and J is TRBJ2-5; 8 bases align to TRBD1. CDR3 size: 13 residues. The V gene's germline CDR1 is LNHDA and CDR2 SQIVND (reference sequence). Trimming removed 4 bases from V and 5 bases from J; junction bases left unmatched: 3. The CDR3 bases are TGTGCCAGTAGTAGGGACAGGACCGAGACCCAGTACTTC. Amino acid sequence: CASSRDRTETQYF.

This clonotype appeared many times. The chain's CDR3 is CSARDGGPSGANVLTF. DNA of the CDR3: TGCAGTGCTAGAGATGGAGGCCCCTCTGGGGCCAACGTCCTGACTTTC. The rearrangement uses TRBV20-1 and TRBJ2-6; possible D gene TRBD2, 5 bases. V was cut by 0 bases and J by 0 bases, with 9 bases left in between. The CDR3 is made up of 16 amino acids. From germline, CDR1 is DFQATT and CDR2 SNEGSKA (reference sequence).

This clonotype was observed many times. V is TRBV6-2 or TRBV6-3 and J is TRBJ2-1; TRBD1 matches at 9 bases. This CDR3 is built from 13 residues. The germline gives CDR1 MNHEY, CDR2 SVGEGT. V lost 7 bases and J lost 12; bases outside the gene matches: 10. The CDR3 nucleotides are TGTGCCAGCAATCCGGGACAGGGAGGACGGCAGTTCTTC. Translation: CASNPGQGGRQFF.

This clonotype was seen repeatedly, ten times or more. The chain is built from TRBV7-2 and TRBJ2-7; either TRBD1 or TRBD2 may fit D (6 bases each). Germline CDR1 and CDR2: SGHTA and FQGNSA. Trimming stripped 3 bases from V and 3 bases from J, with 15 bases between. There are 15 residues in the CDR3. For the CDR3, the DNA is TGTGCCAGCAGCTTGAAGACAGGACTAAACTACGAGCAGTACTTC. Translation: CASSLKTGLNYEQYF.

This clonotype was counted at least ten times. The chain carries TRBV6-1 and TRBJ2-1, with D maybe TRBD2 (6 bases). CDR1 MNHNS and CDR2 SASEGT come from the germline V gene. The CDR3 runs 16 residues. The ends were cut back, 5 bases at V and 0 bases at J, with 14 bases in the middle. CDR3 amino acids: CASSRPGVPSYNEQFF. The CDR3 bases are TGTGCCAGCAGTAGGCCGGGGGTCCCCTCCTACAATGAGCAGTTCTTC.

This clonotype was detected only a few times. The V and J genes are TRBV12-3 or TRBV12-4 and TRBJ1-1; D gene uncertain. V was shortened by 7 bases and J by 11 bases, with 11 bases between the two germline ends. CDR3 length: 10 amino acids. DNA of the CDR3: TGTGCCAGCAAGGGCGACCGGGCTTTCTTT. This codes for CASKGDRAFF.

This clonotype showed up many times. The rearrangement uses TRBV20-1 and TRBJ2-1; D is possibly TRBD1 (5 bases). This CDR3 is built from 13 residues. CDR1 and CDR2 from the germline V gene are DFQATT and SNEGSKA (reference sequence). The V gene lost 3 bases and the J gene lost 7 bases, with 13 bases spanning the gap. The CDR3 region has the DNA TGCAGTGCTAGTTATAGGGGTGGGAATGAGCAGTTCTTC. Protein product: CSASYRGGNEQFF.